What follows describes a single T cell receptor (beta chain). It has no known antigen specificity. No quality values exist for individual bases; no much larger clone is one base distant. The data belong to a study of human T cells and chemical hapten exposure (dated by TCRdb to the early 2020s). Looking at the study overall: For sensitization, 2% DPC in acetone was applied to a 2 cm by 2 cm area of upper inner arm skin. Weekly therapeutic DPC doses were additionally applied to the scalp of patients throughout the roughly 23-week study period. Patch testing on the upper back used Finn chambers containing 0.01% DPC, with scoring done after 6 days according to International Contact Dermatitis Research Group standards. Alopecia areata with under or over 50% scalp involvement, alopecia totalis and alopecia universalis were represented in the patient cohort, which was mostly female. Libraries were pooled for sequencing, and per-sample TCR yields varied mainly because of small differences in library volumes within the pool. This study followed changes in the peripheral blood TCR repertoire in vivo during primary and secondary sensitization of alopecia patients to the hapten diphenylcyclopropenone (DPC). Blood samples were taken from patients before sensitization (week 0) and then at 2, 6 and about 24 weeks after DPC sensitization. Approximately 30 alopecia patients provided blood for TCR sequencing at one to four time points (pre-sensitization, 2, 6 and 24 weeks).

Library method: RACE. The sequencer was a NextSeq 500. During library preparation, unique molecular identifiers were attached to individual cDNA molecules so that TCRs could be counted quantitatively and reproducibly. From each blood RNA sample, both TCR alpha and TCR beta chains were sequenced. Per the original workflow: The median number of TCRs per sample was around 100,000, ranging from 23,224 to 690,600. The Decombinator software suite was used to annotate the V, J and CDR3 of the TCR reads. For PS versus PT1 abundance plots, all samples were subsampled to the same number of TCRs (28,000). TCRs were defined as expanded if absent before sensitization and observed at least eight times at the 2-week time point. Clones were called with MiXCR by TCRdb after fastp trimmed the public reads at Q25, and only in-frame beta chains were retained. Duplicate CDR3 protein sequences are folded into a single record with the most common DNA and genes. TCRdb, not the authors, supplied the V and J calls. For this sample the table gives nearly 95,000 distinct CDR3 sequences, of which about 11% were detected only once. The top ten clones comprise about 2% of the sample.

The CDR3 goes from the cysteine to the phenylalanine over 13 residues. Left in the record is the CDR3 DNA by itself, 39 bases read in frame from the first base. The V and J ends are trimmed by 6 bases and 0 bases, leaving 8 bases between them. Via the germline V gene (reference sequence), CDR1 is MNHEY and CDR2 SMNVEV. The time point tag for this specimen amounts to: patch test 2, 6 weeks after DPC sensitization. Taken with the paper, the label for treatment or condition translates to: therapeutic diphenylcyclopropenone sensitization with weekly scalp DPC. At every patch-test visit, the blood draw took place before the patch test was put on. Eligible patients were aged 18 to 70, diagnosed with alopecia, deemed suitable for DPC therapy, and excluded if pregnant. Total RNA was isolated from unfractionated whole blood collected in Tempus Blood RNA tubes. Points the paper makes about the study in general: No change with DPC sensitization was found in the number of TCRs above 1 in 1000 frequency, and no evidence of global repertoire structure alterations was found. Compared with pre-sensitization or healthy control sets, expanded TCRs formed significantly more large CDR3 similarity clusters, which is consistent with antigen-driven responses. Patch test score correlated positively with the number of PT1 expanded TCRs, reaching significance at thresholds 8, 16 and 32 but not at 4. Because all patients had alopecia, a presumed autoimmune disease, the immune response of the patients might differ from that of healthy individuals. Repeated subsampling changed both the strength of the expansion versus patch-test correlation and the threshold at which that correlation became significant.

The sequence is built from TRBV27 and TRBJ1-1; the D gene is perhaps TRBD1, from 6 matching bases. This clonotype was obtained from a man in his forties or fifties with alopecia areata. Some clones in this sample may be carry-over from other donors' samples. The specimen comprised whole blood, sampled in connection with sensitization to the hapten diphenylcyclopropenone (DPC). The nucleotide sequence is given as TGTGCCAGCAGGAGGGGGTTGAACACTGAAGCTTTCTTT. Translated, this gives CASRRGLNTEAFF.